The source of this TCR beta chain is a study of tumor and adjacent non-tumor tissue in lung cancer. This CDR3 contains 14 residues. Germline V gene lookup returns CDR1 MNHNS and CDR2 SASEGT. TCRbeta libraries were built with three rounds of nested PCR, modified from ARM-PCR. TCRdb used MiXCR to reprocess the multiplex PCR reads, holding one entry per CDR3 protein. The sample holds 100,000 to 120,000 distinct CDR3 sequences, over 70% seen once. No cell sorting was done before RNA was extracted from the tissue. On this clonotype itself: At one end, the junction sequence differs from germline, possibly due to a read error.

The TCR comes from a man in his 70s with non-small cell lung cancer. Input material: lung tumor tissue. The V gene is TRBV6-1, the J gene TRBJ1-5, with D possibly TRBD2 on 6 matching bases. The assigned J gene may be wrong: the sequence end matches TRBJ2-3 better. The CDR3: CDSSAGISNQPQYF. CDR3 DNA sequence: TGTGACAGCAGCGCGGGGATTAGCAATCAGCCCCAGTATTTT.